What follows are 13 T cell receptor beta chains derived from one specimen sequenced in a study of shared clonotypes between healthy human individuals (dated by TCRdb to 2020 to 2022). The library was produced with the immunoSEQ multiplex PCR assay. Entries here come from immuneACCESS through TCRdb and include only in-frame sequences with V and J called. Some clones fail to appear in such tables; in the studies checked, an unresolved V gene covers under half of the shortfall, and the cause of the remainder is unknown. This sample is represented by 1.5 million to 1.9 million clones; 98% of them were singletons. The ten most abundant clones make up less than 0.55% of the sample. Sample: naive CD4+ T cells sorted from blood. The cell subset or site label for this specimen denotes: CD45RA+ positively selected. Receptors originate from a man aged 25 to 40 in good health.

This chain links TRBV29-1 with TRBJ1-1; 7 bases line up with TRBD1. The trim removed 6 bases at V and 10 bases at J, leaving 11 bases unmatched. The CDR3 contains 12 residues. The V gene's germline CDR1 is SQVTM and CDR2 ANQGSEA. The CDR3 reads CSVETDRDGAFF. In DNA, the CDR3 is TGCAGCGTAGAAACAGACAGGGATGGAGCTTTCTTT. Using reference TRBV29-1 and TRBJ1-1 for the parts outside the CDR3, the full variable domain is SAVISQKPSRDICQRGTSLTIQCQVDSQVTMMFWYRQQPGQSLTLIATANQGSEATYESGFVIDKFPISRPNLTFSTLTVSNMSPEDSSIYLCSVETDRDGAFFGQGTRLTVV.

The rearrangement links TRBV7-2 to TRBJ2-5; D call uncertain. CDR3 length equals 13 residues. Germline CDR1 and CDR2: SGHTA and FQGNSA. V was clipped by 5 bases and J by 2 bases, with 9 bases between them. CDR3 in DNA: TGTGCCAGCAGCAGGTCTGTGCAAGAGACCCAGTACTTC. Translated, it gives CASSRSVQETQYF.

The V and J genes are TRBV30 and TRBJ2-1; 12 bases fit TRBD2. The CDR3 has 17 residues. With V trimmed by 4 bases and J by 1 base, 8 bases remained unmatched. CDR1 is GTSNPN, CDR2 SVGIG, per germline (reference sequence). The DNA of the CDR3 is TGTGCCTGGACGGGGCTAGCGGGAGGGCCGTCCTACAATGAGCAGTTCTTC. This gives the protein CAWTGLAGGPSYNEQFF.

The chain joins TRBV4-3 to TRBJ2-1, with 9 bases aligning to TRBD2. Germline V CDR1 and CDR2: LGHNA, YSLEER. The CDR3 loop spans 17 amino acids. Germline trimming cut 1 base from V and 4 bases from J; bases unmatched to any gene: 8. CDR3 amino acids: CASSQGFGTSRYNEQFF. CDR3 sequence (DNA): TGCGCCAGCAGCCAAGGGTTTGGGACTAGCCGATACAATGAGCAGTTCTTC.

For the CDR3, the DNA is TGTGCCAGCAAAAACGGGAGGGCCGTCAATGAGCAGTTCTTC. Protein sequence: CASKNGRAVNEQFF. The rearrangement uses TRBV2 and TRBJ2-1; 8 bases align to TRBD2. The junction had 8 bases not matched to a gene; V was cut back by 7 bases and J by 6 bases. The CDR3 consists of 14 residues. The germline V gene encodes CDR1 SNHLY and CDR2 FYNNEI.

V is TRBV4-2 and J is TRBJ2-2; TRBD2 matches at 8 bases. The trim removed 0 bases at V and 2 bases at J, leaving 5 bases unmatched. Germline CDR1 reads LGHNA; CDR2 reads YNFKEQ. The CDR3 runs to 17 residues. CDR3 loop: CASSQDWVAGNTGELFF. CDR3 nucleotide sequence: TGTGCCAGCAGCCAAGATTGGGTAGCGGGAAACACCGGGGAGCTGTTTTTT.

The rearrangement uses TRBV6-5 and TRBJ2-5; TRBD2 matches 9 bases. Germline V gene sequence: CDR1 MNHEY, CDR2 SVGAGI. V shed 6 bases, J shed 1 base, and the junction held 3 bases outside the gene matches. CDR3 size: 14 residues. CDR3 region: CASRQLAGQETQYF. For the CDR3, the DNA is TGTGCCAGCAGGCAACTAGCGGGCCAAGAGACCCAGTACTTC.

This chain joins TRBV6-1 and TRBJ2-3; D remains unclear. This CDR3 region has 13 residues. V lost 6 bases, J lost 4 bases, and 11 bases lay in between. Germline values: CDR1 MNHNS, CDR2 SASEGT. The DNA for the CDR3 is TGTGCCAGCAGGGCCCAGGCTGCAGATACGCAGTATTTT. Residues: CASRAQAADTQYF.

The chain links TRBV7-8 to TRBJ1-3; D is unclear. Trimming left V 0 bases short and J 0 bases short, with 18 bases between. The V gene's germline CDR1 is SGHVS and CDR2 FQNEAQ. This CDR3 contains 19 residues. The CDR3 region is CASSLAVTGGLGSGNTIYF. CDR3 coding DNA: TGTGCCAGCAGCTTAGCCGTCACGGGAGGGCTAGGCTCTGGAAACACCATATATTTT.

V gene TRBV6-5 combines with J gene TRBJ2-3; 9 bases are shared with TRBD2. The CDR3 spans 16 residues. Germline V gene data show CDR1 as MNHEY and CDR2 as SVGAGI. The J segment lost 4 bases and the V segment lost 2 bases, leaving 7 bases of the junction unmatched. The CDR3 bases are TGTGCCAGCAGTTACGACCTAGCGGGAATCTCAGATACGCAGTATTTT. Translation: CASSYDLAGISDTQYF.

This chain uses TRBV9 with TRBJ2-1; D may match TRBD1 or TRBD2 (5 bases each). The CDR3 spans 15 residues. Germline V gene lookup returns CDR1 SGDLS and CDR2 YYNGEE. V was cut by 3 bases and J by 3 bases, with 13 bases left in between. The DNA for the CDR3 is TGTGCCAGCAGCGATGTCGGGGACCACTACAATGAGCAGTTCTTC. Translation gives CASSDVGDHYNEQFF.

The rearrangement uses TRBV19 and TRBJ2-2, with D perhaps matching TRBD2 (6 bases). Germline-derived CDR1 and CDR2 are LNHDA and SQIVND (reference sequence). Trimming left V 6 bases short and J 6 bases short, with 11 bases between. This CDR3 has 13 residues. The CDR3 sequence: CASSGTYPGELFF. The CDR3, as DNA: TGTGCCAGTAGCGGGACTTATCCCGGGGAGCTGTTTTTT.

The chain recombines TRBV5-4 with TRBJ2-5, with 9 nucleotides matching TRBD2. With 0 bases clipped from V and 2 bases from J, the junction kept 8 bases outside the gene matches. The CDR3 runs to 17 residues. Germline CDR1 is SGHNT and CDR2 is YYREEE (reference sequence). CDR3 in DNA: TGTGCCAGCAGCTTGGAGCCTAGCGGGATATATCAAGAGACCCAGTACTTC. This codes for CASSLEPSGIYQETQYF.